The 28 T cell receptor beta chains given below trace back to one sample, sequenced in a study of CD8+ T cells in alopecia areata. Treatment of the sample: oral pan-JAK inhibitor, 5-10 mg twice daily. Sequencing relied on a cDNA template that was reverse transcribed from extracted RNA. The assay was immunoSEQ multiplex PCR, and TCRdb's table has in-frame clones only and misses some. The data show 110,000 to 150,000 clones, roughly 52% seen once. The sequences come from CD8+ T cells sorted from blood, collected at week 4, from a patient treated with tofacitinib. The source is a human donor with alopecia areata.

The chain couples TRBV9 to TRBJ2-2; no firm D call. From germline, CDR1 is SGDLS and CDR2 YYNGEE. The CDR3 is made up of 13 amino acids. Trimming stripped 5 bases from V and 2 bases from J, with 7 bases between. CDR3 coding DNA: TGTGCCAGCAGAGACATCAACACCGGGGAGCTGTTTTTT. This codes for CASRDINTGELFF.

This chain links TRBV4-3 with TRBJ2-7; 10 positions agree with TRBD1. V shed 1 base and J 6 bases; nucleotides not matched to a gene: 12. Germline loops: CDR1 LGHNA, CDR2 YSLEER. The CDR3 totals 17 residues. The CDR3 nucleotides are TGCGCCAGCAGCCAAGTATGGGGGCCCGGGACAGGGGTCGAGCAGTACTTC. Encoded protein: CASSQVWGPGTGVEQYF.

The genes are TRBV11-2 and TRBJ2-1; TRBD1 might be the D (6 bases). The CDR3 has 16 amino acids. V lost 5 bases, J lost 0 bases, and 14 bases lay in between. Germline V lookup: CDR1 SGHAT, CDR2 FQNNGV. Here the CDR3 DNA reads TGTGCCAGCAGCGTAGCTTTAGGGGGCTCCTACAATGAGCAGTTCTTC. It is translated as CASSVALGGSYNEQFF.

The rearrangement uses TRBV6-5 and TRBJ2-7; TRBD1 aligns across 8 bases. This CDR3 has 13 residues. CDR1 is MNHEY, CDR2 SVGAGI, per germline. V lost 7 bases, J lost 3 bases, and 5 bases stayed unmatched. This CDR3 reads CASTSTGGYEQYF. The DNA of the CDR3 is TGTGCCAGCACGAGTACAGGGGGCTACGAGCAGTACTTC.

The gene calls are TRBV30 and TRBJ2-5, with a possible D match to TRBD1 (6 bases). This CDR3 contains 16 residues. Germline assignment: CDR1 GTSNPN and CDR2 SVGIG (reference sequence). Deletions cut 2 bases from V and 10 bases from J, with 26 bases between. The CDR3 loop reads CAWSPGTRPRLGGQYF. The CDR3 DNA sequence: TGTGCCTGGAGTCCTGGTACTAGGCCACGGTTAGGGGGCCAGTACTTC.

This chain joins TRBV30 and TRBJ1-1; D perhaps matches TRBD1 (5 bases). From germline, CDR1 is GTSNPN and CDR2 SVGIG (reference sequence). The CDR3 extends over 13 amino acids. The V and J ends lost 2 bases and 4 bases respectively, with 11 bases between them. CDR3 coding DNA: TGTGCCTGGAGTTCTTGGGGGGGCACTGAAGCTTTCTTT. This encodes CAWSSWGGTEAFF.

This clone was observed a few times. The rearrangement links TRBV19 to TRBJ1-4; D is perhaps TRBD1 (5 bases). The CDR3 is 14 amino acids. Germline V gene sequence: CDR1 LNHDA, CDR2 SQIVND (reference sequence). Deletions cut 7 bases from V and 6 bases from J, with 15 bases between. CDR3 protein: CASTLDTVDEKLFF. The CDR3 bases are TGTGCCAGTACTTTGGACACGGTTGATGAAAAACTGTTTTTT.

The chain links TRBV25-1 to TRBJ1-5; tentative D call: TRBD1 (5 bases). V was clipped by 6 bases and J by 2 bases, with 11 bases between them. The CDR3 has 14 residues. CDR1 is MGHDK and CDR2 is SYGVNS in the germline V gene. CDR3 sequence: CASSQGEGNQPQHF. For the CDR3, the DNA is TGTGCCAGCAGCCAGGGCGAGGGCAATCAGCCCCAGCATTTT.

Worth noting for this clone: This CDR3 is also generated by other DNA sequences in the sample. The chain recombines TRBV27 with TRBJ1-5; a possible D gene is TRBD1 (5 bases). There are 14 residues in the CDR3. The ends were cut back, 3 bases at V and 1 base at J, with 7 bases in the middle. Looked up from germline, CDR1 is MNHEY and CDR2 is SMNVEV (reference sequence). CDR3 in amino acids: CASSFGGSNQPQHF. As DNA, the CDR3 is TGTGCCAGCAGTTTCGGGGGAAGCAATCAGCCCCAGCATTTT.

The chain recombines TRBV29-1 with TRBJ2-3; D gene uncertain. This CDR3 has 12 residues. V was shortened by 0 bases and J by 6 bases, with 7 bases between the two germline ends. The germline gives CDR1 SQVTM, CDR2 ANQGSEA. The CDR3: CSVEDGGDTQYF. DNA of the CDR3: TGCAGCGTTGAAGATGGTGGCGATACGCAGTATTTT.

In this sample, this clone turned up a few times. The gene calls are TRBV4-1 and TRBJ2-3; 8 positions match TRBD2. Germline V gene data show CDR1 as MGHRA and CDR2 as YSYEKL. The CDR3 is 15 residues long. J lost 5 bases, V lost 6 bases, and 10 bases had no gene match. CDR3 protein: CASRDSGGPGDTQYF. Written as DNA, the CDR3 is TGCGCCAGCAGGGATTCGGGGGGGCCGGGAGATACGCAGTATTTT.

This CDR3 is CASIQPAGESTDTQYF. The CDR3 DNA sequence: TGTGCCAGCATCCAACCGGCGGGGGAGAGCACAGATACGCAGTATTTT. The chain recombines TRBV7-9 with TRBJ2-3, with 7 bases lining up with TRBD2. The CDR3 consists of 16 residues. Trimming cost V 7 bases and J 0 bases; bases outside gene matches: 10. Germline CDR1 and CDR2: SEHNR and FQNEAQ (reference sequence).

V usage is TRBV6-5 and J usage is TRBJ1-5; D gene uncertain. CDR3 length: 15 residues. The V gene lost 6 bases and the J gene lost 0 bases, with 12 bases spanning the gap. CDR1 is MNHEY, CDR2 SVGAGI, per germline. This CDR3 is CASSPGVSSNQPQHF. For the CDR3, the DNA is TGTGCCAGCAGCCCGGGCGTTTCTAGCAATCAGCCCCAGCATTTT.

The V and J genes are TRBV6-1 and TRBJ1-1; D remains ambiguous. CDR1 and CDR2 from the germline V gene are MNHNS and SASEGT. The CDR3 is 13 residues long. Trimming pared 5 bases from V and 1 base from J, leaving 8 bases between. The CDR3 sequence: CASSRSENTEAFF. The CDR3 nucleotides are TGTGCCAGCAGTCGATCAGAGAACACTGAAGCTTTCTTT.

V and J are TRBV4-2 and TRBJ2-3; 9 nucleotides agree with TRBD2. V lost 4 bases and J lost 3; bases outside the gene matches: 8. The germline CDR1 and CDR2 sequences are LGHNA and YNFKEQ. This CDR3 has 16 residues. The CDR3 nucleotides are TGTGCCAGCAGCCTTACCAGCGGGGGGAGGACAGATACGCAGTATTTT. Translating it yields CASSLTSGGRTDTQYF.

V gene TRBV9 combines with J gene TRBJ1-5, with D perhaps TRBD1 (5 bases). V was trimmed by 0 bases and J by 7 bases, leaving 11 bases between them. The CDR3 totals 14 residues. Germline V lookup: CDR1 SGDLS, CDR2 YYNGEE. The CDR3: CASSVEDGGQPQHF. Written as DNA, the CDR3 is TGTGCCAGCAGCGTAGAGGACGGGGGGCAGCCCCAGCATTTT.

The genes are TRBV5-4 and TRBJ2-5, with D perhaps given as TRBD1 or TRBD2 (5 bases each). Germline-derived CDR1 and CDR2 are SGHNT and YYREEE (reference sequence). The CDR3 runs to 13 residues. Trimming removed 5 bases from V and 3 bases from J, with 11 bases in between. CDR3 nucleotides: TGTGCCAGCAGTGGGTGGGGGAAAGAGACCCAGTACTTC. Translation: CASSGWGKETQYF.

The chain employs TRBV27 and TRBJ2-3; D is unclear. Per the germline V gene, CDR1 is MNHEY and CDR2 is SMNVEV (reference sequence). The CDR3 runs to 15 residues. The V end was cut by 3 bases, the J end by 2 bases, with 12 bases between. The CDR3 DNA follows: TGTGCCAGCAGTTTGACACCCACTATCACAGATACGCAGTATTTT. Translated: CASSLTPTITDTQYF.

The count of this clone is one. Other DNA sequences from this sample encode an identical CDR3 as well. The chain combines TRBV9 with TRBJ2-3; D unresolved. V shed 3 bases and J shed 5 bases, with 4 bases lying between them. The length of the CDR3 is 11 residues. The germline CDR1 and CDR2 sequences are SGDLS and YYNGEE. The CDR3 reads CASSAGDTQYF. CDR3 coding DNA: TGTGCCAGCAGCGCAGGAGATACGCAGTATTTT.

This clone was seen a few times. V is TRBV30 and J is TRBJ2-1; TRBD2 aligns across 9 bases. The CDR3 runs to 17 residues. V trimming: 0 bases; J trimming: 0 bases; junction bases outside the gene matches: 6. Looked up from germline, CDR1 is GTSNPN and CDR2 is SVGIG (reference sequence). CDR3 sequence reads: CAWSVWLAGPSYNEQFF. CDR3 DNA: TGTGCCTGGAGTGTTTGGCTAGCGGGGCCCTCCTACAATGAGCAGTTCTTC. The variable domain in full, with the rest retrieved from reference TRBV30 and TRBJ2-1, is SQTIHQWPATLVQPVGSPLSLECTVEGTSNPNLYWYRQAAGRGLQLLFYSVGIGQISSEVPQNLSASRPQDRQFILSSKKLLLSDSGFYLCAWSVWLAGPSYNEQFFGPGTRLTVL.

This sequence joins TRBV6-5 and TRBJ2-5; no clear D gene. This CDR3 is built from 14 residues. CDR1 MNHEY and CDR2 SVGAGI come from the germline V gene. With 0 bases removed from V and 4 bases from J, the gap between germline ends came to 9 bases. CDR3 in amino acids: CASSYSGWGETQYF. CDR3 bases: TGTGCCAGCAGTTACTCCGGTTGGGGAGAGACCCAGTACTTC.

The chain joins TRBV30 to TRBJ2-7; 8 bases line up with TRBD1. Trimming removed 3 bases from V and 0 bases from J; junction bases left unmatched: 7. Germline-derived CDR1 and CDR2 are GTSNPN and SVGIG (reference sequence). The CDR3 sequence is 15 residues long. For the CDR3, the DNA is TGTGCCTGGAGCGACCCGGACAGGGACTCCTACGAGCAGTACTTC. This gives the protein CAWSDPDRDSYEQYF.

The chain joins TRBV15 to TRBJ2-3, with 11 bases that match TRBD2. V was clipped by 0 bases and J by 4 bases; unmatched bases: 0. The CDR3 is 15 residues long. Looked up from germline, CDR1 is LNHNV and CDR2 is YYDKDF (reference sequence). CDR3 loop: CATSRDSGGADTQYF. Here the CDR3 DNA reads TGTGCCACCAGCAGAGATAGCGGGGGGGCAGATACGCAGTATTTT. Supplemented by reference TRBV15 and TRBJ2-3, the full variable domain reads DAMVIQNPRYQVTQFGKPVTLSCSQTLNHNVMYWYQQKSSQAPKLLFHYYDKDFNNEADTPDNFQSRRPNTSFCFLDIRSPGLGDTAMYLCATSRDSGGADTQYFGPGTRLTVL.

This chain uses TRBV30 with TRBJ2-1, with unresolved D. The CDR3 runs to 12 residues. Germline V gives CDR1 GTSNPN, CDR2 SVGIG (reference sequence). Trimming removed 4 bases at V and 4 bases at J, with 8 bases between. CDR3 DNA: TGTGCCTGGAACGTCAGATACAATGAGCAGTTCTTC. Amino acid sequence: CAWNVRYNEQFF.

The CDR3 DNA is TGCAGCGTGACTACCCTATCCTACGAGCAGTACTTC. Its protein is CSVTTLSYEQYF. The chain links TRBV29-1 to TRBJ2-7; maybe TRBD2 (5 bases). CDR3 length: 12 residues. Germline-derived CDR1 and CDR2 are SQVTM and ANQGSEA. V lost 6 bases and J lost 1, with 10 bases in between.

The V and J genes are TRBV27 and TRBJ2-7; 7 bases agree with TRBD1. Germline trimming cut 2 bases from V and 3 bases from J; bases unmatched to any gene: 10. The CDR3 spans 16 residues. From germline, CDR1 is MNHEY and CDR2 SMNVEV (reference sequence). CDR3 DNA sequence: TGTGCCAGCAGTTTAGGTCCAGGGACAGTATACTACGAGCAGTACTTC. Encoded protein: CASSLGPGTVYYEQYF.

This clone occurred many times. V usage is TRBV2 and J usage is TRBJ2-7; D remains ambiguous. The CDR3 is 14 amino acids. With 3 bases removed from V and 0 bases from J, the gap between germline ends came to 9 bases. Germline CDR1 reads SNHLY; CDR2 reads FYNNEI. The CDR3 is CASSDVLASYEQYF. In nucleotides, the CDR3 is TGTGCCAGCAGTGACGTCCTGGCCTCCTACGAGCAGTACTTC.

This rearrangement joins TRBV4-1 to TRBJ2-7; no reliable D call. The germline gives CDR1 MGHRA, CDR2 YSYEKL. Trimming pared 1 base from V and 1 base from J, leaving 11 bases between. The CDR3 loop spans 15 amino acids. In DNA, the CDR3 is TGCGCCAGCAGCCAAGGGAGCTACGGTTCCTACGAGCAGTACTTC. Translating it yields CASSQGSYGSYEQYF.